The rows below give T cell receptor beta chains drawn from one sample of a study of cytomegalovirus exposure and HLA in healthy donors. Using immunoSEQ multiplex PCR, the repertoire was profiled, and TCRdb retains in-frame clones only, with some absent. The repertoire holds about 140,000 clones, with 80% as singletons. Specimen: PBMCs. The receptors originated from a man between 50 and 59 years old in good health and CMV-seronegative. CDR3s include the opening cysteine and the closing phenylalanine or tryptophan. The order of the fields is J gene, D gene, clone size, V gene, CDR3 DNA, CDR3 protein. The D gene is left open where the match is weak. Clone size appears in some rows only: once, few, many, or a class for an expanded clone.

j_gene: TRBJ1-1; d_gene: TRBD1; abundance: -; v_gene: TRBV5-1; CDR3nt: TGCGCCAGCACCCAGGGTGGACAGGGGAGTACTGAAGCTTTCTTT; CDR3aa: CASTQGGQGSTEAFF
j_gene: TRBJ1-4; d_gene: TRBD1; abundance: -; v_gene: TRBV5-8; CDR3nt: TGTGCCAGCAGCTCGACAGGGGGAAACGAAAAACTGTTTTTT; CDR3aa: CASSSTGGNEKLFF
j_gene: TRBJ1-6; d_gene: -; abundance: -; v_gene: TRBV7-8; CDR3nt: TGTGCCAGCAGCTTAAAAGTAGGGGGAAGCTCCTATAATTCACCCCTCCACTTT; CDR3aa: CASSLKVGGSSYNSPLHF
j_gene: TRBJ2-3; d_gene: TRBD2; abundance: -; v_gene: TRBV13; CDR3nt: TGTGCCAGCAGCTTACAGAGCGGGGGGGCCTTCACAGATACGCAGTATTTT; CDR3aa: CASSLQSGGAFTDTQYF
j_gene: TRBJ1-4; d_gene: -; abundance: few; v_gene: TRBV11-2; CDR3nt: TGTGCCAGCAGCTCGCGGGGTGAAAAACTGTTTTTT; CDR3aa: CASSSRGEKLFF
j_gene: TRBJ2-5; d_gene: TRBD2; abundance: -; v_gene: TRBV11-2; CDR3nt: TGTGCCAGCAGCTCGGGACTAGCGGGAAGAGAGACCCAGTACTTC; CDR3aa: CASSSGLAGRETQYF
j_gene: TRBJ2-1; d_gene: -; abundance: -; v_gene: TRBV6-1; CDR3nt: TGTGCCAGCAGTGAAGCGGGGTGGCAGGGGATCTACAATGAGCAGTTCTTC; CDR3aa: CASSEAGWQGIYNEQFF
j_gene: TRBJ2-7; d_gene: TRBD2; abundance: -; v_gene: TRBV7-2; CDR3nt: TGTGCCAGCAGCTCCCAGCGGGAGGGAGGCGAGCAGTACTTC; CDR3aa: CASSSQREGGEQYF
j_gene: TRBJ2-3; d_gene: TRBD2; abundance: -; v_gene: TRBV10-2; CDR3nt: TGCGCCAGCAGACTAGCGCGGACAGATACGCAGTATTTT; CDR3aa: CASRLARTDTQYF
j_gene: TRBJ2-1; d_gene: -; abundance: -; v_gene: TRBV5-1; CDR3nt: TGCGCCAGCAGCTTGACCGGGAACCACTACAATGAGCAGTTCTTC; CDR3aa: CASSLTGNHYNEQFF
j_gene: TRBJ1-1; d_gene: -; abundance: -; v_gene: TRBV19; CDR3nt: TGTGCCAGTAGTTCTACAGTGAACACTGAAGCTTTCTTT; CDR3aa: CASSSTVNTEAFF
j_gene: TRBJ2-7; d_gene: TRBD2; abundance: -; v_gene: TRBV7-3; CDR3nt: TGTGCCAGCAGCTCGGGGACTAGCGGGGCCGAGCAGTACTTC; CDR3aa: CASSSGTSGAEQYF
j_gene: TRBJ1-1; d_gene: -; abundance: -; v_gene: TRBV30; CDR3nt: TGTGCCTGGACCTGGAACCGGGTTTACCCTGAAGCTTTCTTT; CDR3aa: CAWTWNRVYPEAFF
j_gene: TRBJ1-6; d_gene: TRBD1; abundance: -; v_gene: TRBV28; CDR3nt: TGTGCCAGCAGTTTAAGACAGGGCTATAATTCACCCCTCCACTTT; CDR3aa: CASSLRQGYNSPLHF
j_gene: TRBJ2-7; d_gene: TRBD1; abundance: -; v_gene: TRBV7-8; CDR3nt: TGTGCCAGCAGCTTAAGCCAGGGGGCGTCCTACGAGCAGTACTTC; CDR3aa: CASSLSQGASYEQYF
j_gene: TRBJ2-2; d_gene: TRBD2; abundance: -; v_gene: TRBV9; CDR3nt: TGTGCCAGCACCGGACGCGGGAGTTCGAACACCGGGGAGCTGTTTTTT; CDR3aa: CASTGRGSSNTGELFF
j_gene: TRBJ2-3; d_gene: -; abundance: -; v_gene: TRBV7-2; CDR3nt: TGTGCCAGCAGCTTAACACAAACCAGCACAGATACGCAGTATTTT; CDR3aa: CASSLTQTSTDTQYF